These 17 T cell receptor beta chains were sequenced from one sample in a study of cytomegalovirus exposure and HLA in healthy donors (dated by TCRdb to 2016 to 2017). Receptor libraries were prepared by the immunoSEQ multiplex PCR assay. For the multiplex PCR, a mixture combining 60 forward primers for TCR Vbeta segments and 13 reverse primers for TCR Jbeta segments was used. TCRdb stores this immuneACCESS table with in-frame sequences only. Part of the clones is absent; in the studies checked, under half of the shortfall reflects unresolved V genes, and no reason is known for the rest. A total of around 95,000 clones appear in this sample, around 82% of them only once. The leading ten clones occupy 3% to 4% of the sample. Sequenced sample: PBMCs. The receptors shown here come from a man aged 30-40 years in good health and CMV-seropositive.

CDR3 DNA: TGTGCCAGCAGTCCTTTGACACAGAAGTCCTACGAGCAGTACTTC. Protein sequence: CASSPLTQKSYEQYF. V gene TRBV28 combines with J gene TRBJ2-7; D ambiguous. Deletions cut 5 bases from V and 1 base from J, with 15 bases between. The germline CDR1 and CDR2 sequences are MDHEN and SYDVKM. The CDR3 covers 15 residues.

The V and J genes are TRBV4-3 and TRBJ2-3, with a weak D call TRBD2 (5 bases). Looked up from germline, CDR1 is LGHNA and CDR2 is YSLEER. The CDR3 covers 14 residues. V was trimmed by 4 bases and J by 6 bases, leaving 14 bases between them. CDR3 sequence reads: CASSRERGGDTQYF. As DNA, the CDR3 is TGCGCCAGCAGCCGGGAGAGAGGTGGTGATACGCAGTATTTT.

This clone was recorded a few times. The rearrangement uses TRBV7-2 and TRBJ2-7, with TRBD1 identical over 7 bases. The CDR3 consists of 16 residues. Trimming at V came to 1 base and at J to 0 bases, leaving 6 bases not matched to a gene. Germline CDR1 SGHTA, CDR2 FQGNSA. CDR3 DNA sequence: TGTGCCAGCAGCTTAGAGGGACAGATTTTCTCCTACGAGCAGTACTTC. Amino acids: CASSLEGQIFSYEQYF.

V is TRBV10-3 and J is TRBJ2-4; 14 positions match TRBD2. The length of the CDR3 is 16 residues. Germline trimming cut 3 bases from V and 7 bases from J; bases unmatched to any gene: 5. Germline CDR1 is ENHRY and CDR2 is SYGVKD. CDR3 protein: CAISEGLAGGPNIQYF. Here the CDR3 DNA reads TGTGCCATCAGTGAAGGACTAGCGGGAGGCCCGAACATTCAGTACTTC.

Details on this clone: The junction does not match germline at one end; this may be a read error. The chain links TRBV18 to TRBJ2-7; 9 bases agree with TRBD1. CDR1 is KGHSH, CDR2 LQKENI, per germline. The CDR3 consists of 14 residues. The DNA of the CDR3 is TGTGCCAGCTCCCCACAGGGGGCAGTGTACGAGCAGTACTTC. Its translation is CASSPQGAVYEQYF.

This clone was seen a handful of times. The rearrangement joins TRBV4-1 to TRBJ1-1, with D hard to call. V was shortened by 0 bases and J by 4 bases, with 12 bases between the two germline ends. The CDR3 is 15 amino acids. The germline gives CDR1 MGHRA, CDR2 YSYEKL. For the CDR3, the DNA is TGCGCCAGCAGCCAAGACATCGGAGGGATCACTGAAGCTTTCTTT. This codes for CASSQDIGGITEAFF.

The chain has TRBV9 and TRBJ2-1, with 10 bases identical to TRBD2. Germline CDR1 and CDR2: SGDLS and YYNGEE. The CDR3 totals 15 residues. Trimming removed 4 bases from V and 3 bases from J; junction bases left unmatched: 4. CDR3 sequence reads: CASSPGLADYNEQFF. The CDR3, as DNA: TGTGCCAGCAGCCCCGGACTAGCGGACTACAATGAGCAGTTCTTC.

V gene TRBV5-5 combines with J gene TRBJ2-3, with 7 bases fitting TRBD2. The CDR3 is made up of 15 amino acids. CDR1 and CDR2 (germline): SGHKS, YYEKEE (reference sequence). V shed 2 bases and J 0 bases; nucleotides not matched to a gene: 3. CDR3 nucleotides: TGTGCCAGCAGCTTTACTAGCGCTAGCACAGATACGCAGTATTTT. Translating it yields CASSFTSASTDTQYF. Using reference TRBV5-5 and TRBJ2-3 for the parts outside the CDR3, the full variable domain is DAGVTQSPTHLIKTRGQQVTLRCSPISGHKSVSWYQQVLGQGPQFIFQYYEKEERGRGNFPDRFSARQFPNYSSELNVNALLLGDSALYLCASSFTSASTDTQYFGPGTRLTVL.

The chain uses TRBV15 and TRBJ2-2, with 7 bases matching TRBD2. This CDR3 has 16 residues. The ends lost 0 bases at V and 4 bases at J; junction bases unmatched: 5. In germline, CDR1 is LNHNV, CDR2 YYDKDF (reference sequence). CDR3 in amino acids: CATSREREWGTGELFF. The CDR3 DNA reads TGTGCCACCAGCAGAGAGCGGGAGTGGGGCACCGGGGAGCTGTTTTTT.

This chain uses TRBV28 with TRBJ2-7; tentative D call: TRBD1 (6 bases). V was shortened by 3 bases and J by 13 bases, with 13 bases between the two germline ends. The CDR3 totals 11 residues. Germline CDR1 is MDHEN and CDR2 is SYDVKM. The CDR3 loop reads CASSFPGQRYF. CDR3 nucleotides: TGTGCCAGCAGTTTCCCCGGACAGCGCTACTTC.

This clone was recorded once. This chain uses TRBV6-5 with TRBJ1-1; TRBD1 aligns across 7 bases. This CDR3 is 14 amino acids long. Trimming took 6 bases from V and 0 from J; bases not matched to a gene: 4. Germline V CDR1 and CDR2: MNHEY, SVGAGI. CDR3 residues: CASSGGQMNTEAFF. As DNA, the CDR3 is TGTGCCAGCAGCGGGGGACAGATGAACACTGAAGCTTTCTTT.

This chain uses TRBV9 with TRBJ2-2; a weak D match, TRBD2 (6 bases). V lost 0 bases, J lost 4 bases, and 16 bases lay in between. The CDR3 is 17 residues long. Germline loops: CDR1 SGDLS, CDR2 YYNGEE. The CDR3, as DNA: TGTGCCAGCAGCGTAGAGCGGTCGGGAGTGGGCACCGGGGAGCTGTTTTTT. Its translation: CASSVERSGVGTGELFF.

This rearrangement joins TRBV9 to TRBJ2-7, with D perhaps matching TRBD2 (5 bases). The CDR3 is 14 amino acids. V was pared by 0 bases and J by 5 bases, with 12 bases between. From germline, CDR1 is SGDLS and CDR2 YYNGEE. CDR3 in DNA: TGTGCCAGCAGCGTAGCGTTGGGGAGTGACGAGCAGTACTTC. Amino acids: CASSVALGSDEQYF.

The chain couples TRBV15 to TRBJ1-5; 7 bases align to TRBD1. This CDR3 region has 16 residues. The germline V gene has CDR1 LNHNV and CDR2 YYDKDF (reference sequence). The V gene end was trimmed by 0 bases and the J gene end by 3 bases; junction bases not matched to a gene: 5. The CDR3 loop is CATSRDPGQINQPQHF. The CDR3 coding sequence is TGTGCCACCAGCAGAGATCCGGGACAGATCAATCAGCCCCAGCATTTT.

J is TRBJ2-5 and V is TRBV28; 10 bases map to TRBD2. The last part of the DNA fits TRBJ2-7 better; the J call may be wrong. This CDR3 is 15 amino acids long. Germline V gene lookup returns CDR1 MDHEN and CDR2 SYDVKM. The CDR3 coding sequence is TGTGCCAGCAGACTACAAGCGGGAGGGCCAGTCGAGCAGTACTTC. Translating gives CASRLQAGGPVEQYF.

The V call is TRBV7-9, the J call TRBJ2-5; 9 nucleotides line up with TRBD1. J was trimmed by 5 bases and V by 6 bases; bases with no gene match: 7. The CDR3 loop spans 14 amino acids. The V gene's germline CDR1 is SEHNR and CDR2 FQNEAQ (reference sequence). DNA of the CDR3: TGTGCCAGCAGAACCGGGACAGGGCGGGAGACCCAGTACTTC. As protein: CASRTGTGRETQYF.

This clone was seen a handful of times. The CDR3 spells CASSLGQGGEKLFF. The CDR3 bases are TGTGCCAGCAGCTTAGGACAGGGAGGGGAAAAACTGTTTTTT. This chain uses TRBV5-6 with TRBJ1-4; 8 positions agree with TRBD1. Germline V lookup: CDR1 SGHDT, CDR2 YYEEEE. The CDR3 sequence is 14 residues long. V dropped 2 bases and J dropped 8; count of bases not matched to a gene: 5.